This entry concerns a single T cell receptor (beta chain). Its target is unknown. A J-beta primer mix and a sample-barcoded 5' primer were used in a second PCR of roughly 6 to 11 cycles. Every cDNA molecule bore a tag from a template-switch adaptor containing 12 random nucleotides. TCRdb re-derived calls from the 5' RACE reads in MiXCR, one entry per CDR3 protein. The sample contains 800,000 to 1,300,000 distinct CDR3 sequences, under 30% of which appear only once. The data are from a study of blood T cells in healthy people across ages. Study-level findings and limits: With age, beta diversity per million T cells declined roughly linearly, significantly by 30 to 50. Unknown donor CMV status possibly confounded expanded clonotype changes.

With 4 bases removed from V and 11 bases from J, the gap between germline ends came to 27 bases. The CDR3 length is 16 residues. The V gene's germline CDR1 is SGDLS and CDR2 YYNGEE. These data also formed part of another study, on T cells of mothers and their children. Per that paper: Normalized overlap was always slightly, never significantly, higher in related than unrelated mother-child pairs.

The TCR was taken from a girl aged 2 to 10 in good health. The sequenced sample was blood. The chain has TRBV9 and TRBJ1-1; tentative D call: TRBD1 (5 bases). CDR3 sequence reads: CASSINPAGDRSAAFF. The CDR3 nucleotides are TGTGCCAGCAGCATAAACCCGGCTGGGGACCGCTCCGCGGCTTTCTTT.